The 27 T cell receptor beta chains below were found in one sample sequenced in a study of control samples from healthy donors and cancer patients. The data were produced by immunoSEQ multiplex PCR, yet TCRdb's version contains in-frame clones alone and is incomplete. The sample records around 130,000 clones, around 92% being singletons. The sample taken for sequencing was PBMCs. All receptors derive from a man aged 45-60 years with head and neck cancer.

The genes are TRBV19 and TRBJ2-3; D remains unclear. The CDR3 loop spans 13 amino acids. Germline assignment: CDR1 LNHDA and CDR2 SQIVND (reference sequence). V lost 5 bases and J 0 bases, leaving 6 bases between the germline ends. Written as DNA, the CDR3 is TGTGCCAGTAGTCCCTCAAGCACAGATACGCAGTATTTT. It yields the protein CASSPSSTDTQYF.

The chain recombines TRBV24-1 with TRBJ1-2; 7 positions agree with TRBD1. This CDR3 contains 15 residues. V trimming: 4 bases; J trimming: 2 bases; junction bases outside the gene matches: 6. Germline CDR1 KGHDR, CDR2 SFDVKD. CDR3 protein: CATSDSDRPNYGYTF. CDR3 sequence (DNA): TGTGCCACCAGTGACTCGGACAGGCCGAACTATGGCTACACCTTC.

CDR3 nucleotide sequence: TGTGCCAGCAGGAGACAGGGGGCAGGGTATGGCTACACCTTC. It yields the protein CASRRQGAGYGYTF. This rearrangement joins TRBV6-5 to TRBJ1-2, with 10 bases fitting TRBD1. This CDR3 comprises 14 residues. V shed 6 bases, J shed 5 bases, and the junction held 6 bases outside the gene matches. Germline V lookup: CDR1 MNHEY, CDR2 SVGAGI.

The gene calls are TRBV27 and TRBJ2-7; the D is unclear. This CDR3 spans 15 amino acids. Germline CDR1 reads MNHEY; CDR2 reads SMNVEV (reference sequence). Trimming shortened V by 9 bases and J by 0 bases, and 18 bases separated the two germline ends. The CDR3 DNA reads as TGTGCCAGTTCCCCCGAAGGGTTTTTCTCCTACGAGCAGTACTTC. It translates to CASSPEGFFSYEQYF.

The chain joins TRBV30 to TRBJ2-7; 7 bases are shared with TRBD1. Germline-derived CDR1 and CDR2 are GTSNPN and SVGIG (reference sequence). The CDR3 has 12 residues. The ends lost 7 bases at V and 0 bases at J; junction bases unmatched: 3. CDR3 nucleotide sequence: TGTGCCTCAAACAGGGGCTCCTACGAGCAGTACTTC. Its translation is CASNRGSYEQYF. The full variable domain, completed using reference TRBV30 and TRBJ2-7, is SQTIHQWPATLVQPVGSPLSLECTVEGTSNPNLYWYRQAAGRGLQLLFYSVGIGQISSEVPQNLSASRPQDRQFILSSKKLLLSDSGFYLCASNRGSYEQYFGPGTRLTVT.

V gene TRBV7-9 combines with J gene TRBJ2-3; 12 bases line up with TRBD1. This CDR3 is 16 amino acids long. Germline loops: CDR1 SEHNR, CDR2 FQNEAQ (reference sequence). Trimming took 5 bases from V and 7 from J; bases not matched to a gene: 10. In DNA form, the CDR3 reads TGTGCCAGCAGCGAGGACCGGGACAGGGGGCCTCATACGCAGTATTTT. The encoded protein is CASSEDRDRGPHTQYF.

This chain joins TRBV6-1 and TRBJ2-7; D is ambiguous. The V and J ends lost 1 base and 9 bases respectively, with 16 bases between them. CDR1 is MNHNS and CDR2 is SASEGT in the germline V gene. This CDR3 spans 14 amino acids. The chain's CDR3 is CASSEGGNGRGQYF. CDR3 DNA: TGTGCCAGCAGTGAAGGGGGTAACGGTCGAGGGCAGTACTTC.

The chain uses TRBV5-5 and TRBJ2-1; 8 bases line up with TRBD1. V dropped 4 bases and J dropped 9; count of bases not matched to a gene: 6. The CDR3 extends over 13 amino acids. CDR1 and CDR2 (germline): SGHKS, YYEKEE (reference sequence). The CDR3 reads CASSLTGDGEQFF. The CDR3 region has the DNA TGTGCCAGCAGCCTGACAGGGGATGGTGAGCAGTTCTTC.

This clone appeared a single time. The V call is TRBV24-1, the J call TRBJ2-5; D gene ambiguous. With 1 base removed from V and 5 bases from J, the gap between germline ends came to 4 bases. The CDR3 contains 12 residues. Germline loops: CDR1 KGHDR, CDR2 SFDVKD. The CDR3 DNA reads as TGTGCCACCAGTGATTTCTCGGAGACCCAGTACTTC. It specifies CATSDFSETQYF.

The V call is TRBV6-6, the J call TRBJ2-1, with 9 bases matching TRBD1. Germline V gene sequence: CDR1 MNHNY, CDR2 SVGAGI (reference sequence). The ends lost 6 bases at V and 4 bases at J; junction bases unmatched: 4. The CDR3 is 14 amino acids. The CDR3 is CASSSTGGYNEQFF. CDR3 nucleotides: TGTGCCAGCAGCTCGACAGGGGGGTACAATGAGCAGTTCTTC.

The V and J genes are TRBV12-3 or TRBV12-4 and TRBJ1-5; no reliable D call. The CDR3 consists of 12 residues. V was trimmed by 2 bases and J by 4 bases, leaving 3 bases between them. The CDR3 sequence is CASSLWNQPQHF. CDR3 DNA: TGTGCCAGCAGTTTATGGAATCAGCCCCAGCATTTT.

The V and J genes are TRBV15 and TRBJ2-1, with a possible D match to TRBD1 (6 bases). V was clipped by 1 base and J by 2 bases, with 12 bases between them. The CDR3 length is 16 residues. CDR1 and CDR2 from the germline V gene are LNHNV and YYDKDF (reference sequence). The CDR3 loop is CATSRGTANPYNEQFF. In DNA form, the CDR3 reads TGTGCCACCAGCAGAGGGACAGCGAACCCCTACAATGAGCAGTTCTTC.

The chain carries TRBV30 and TRBJ1-4; perhaps TRBD1 as D (6 bases). The germline CDR1 and CDR2 sequences are GTSNPN and SVGIG (reference sequence). Trimming took off 5 bases at V and 7 bases at J, with 11 bases between the two ends. This CDR3 comprises 12 residues. The CDR3 protein is CAWSGESEKLFF. The CDR3 DNA sequence: TGTGCCTGGTCAGGGGAGAGTGAAAAACTGTTTTTT.

For the CDR3, the DNA is TGTGCCAGCAGCTTAGTTGGGGGCACAGATACGCAGTATTTT. As protein: CASSLVGGTDTQYF. The gene calls are TRBV7-2 and TRBJ2-3; D unclear. V lost 1 base and J 1 base, leaving 6 bases between the germline ends. The CDR3 contains 14 residues. Germline loops: CDR1 SGHTA, CDR2 FQGNSA.

The chain carries TRBV28 and TRBJ2-3, with 8 positions matching TRBD2. CDR1 and CDR2 (germline): MDHEN, SYDVKM. Trimming cost V 4 bases and J 3 bases; bases outside gene matches: 9. The CDR3 is 16 residues long. The CDR3 region is CASSSAPGTRTDTQYF. CDR3 DNA sequence: TGTGCCAGCAGTTCCGCCCCCGGGACTAGAACAGATACGCAGTATTTT.

The chain joins TRBV7-2 to TRBJ2-5, with 13 bases identical to TRBD2. Trimming at V came to 3 bases and at J to 5 bases, leaving 9 bases not matched to a gene. In germline, CDR1 is SGHTA, CDR2 FQGNSA. CDR3 length: 17 residues. Here the CDR3 reads CASSLPTSGGSRETQYF. DNA for the CDR3: TGTGCCAGCAGCTTGCCGACTAGCGGGGGGTCGCGGGAGACCCAGTACTTC.

This chain links TRBV7-2 with TRBJ1-2; no firm D call. This CDR3 has 13 amino acids. Trimming left V 3 bases short and J 6 bases short, with 11 bases between. CDR1 and CDR2 from the germline V gene are SGHTA and FQGNSA. The CDR3 DNA reads TGTGCCAGCAGCTTGGCATCCGGAAATGGCTACACCTTC. Translation: CASSLASGNGYTF.

The CDR3 protein is CASSPDYTGELFF. The CDR3 bases are TGTGCCAGCAGCCCCGATTACACCGGGGAGCTGTTTTTT. This chain links TRBV11-3 with TRBJ2-2, with D unresolved. The germline V and J ends were trimmed by 5 bases and 3 bases, with 7 bases remaining between them. The V gene's germline CDR1 is SGHNT and CDR2 YENEEA. This CDR3 is 13 amino acids long. Full variable domain (remainder filled in from reference TRBV11-3 and TRBJ2-2): EAGVVQSPRYKIIEKKQPVAFWCNPISGHNTLYWYLQNLGQGPELLIRYENEEAVDDSQLPKDRFSAERLKGVDSTLKIQPAELGDSAVYLCASSPDYTGELFFGEGSRLTVL.

The chain employs TRBV4-1 and TRBJ2-5; TRBD2 matches 9 bases. CDR3 length: 14 amino acids. Germline V gives CDR1 MGHRA, CDR2 YSYEKL. V shed 4 bases and J 5 bases; nucleotides not matched to a gene: 5. This chain's CDR3 is CASSLRTSDETQYF. The DNA of the CDR3 is TGCGCCAGCAGCCTTAGGACTAGCGACGAGACCCAGTACTTC.

The chain links TRBV27 to TRBJ2-3; TRBD1 matches at 7 bases. V lost 6 bases to trimming and J lost 0 bases; unmatched junction nucleotides: 12. The germline V gene has CDR1 MNHEY and CDR2 SMNVEV (reference sequence). The CDR3 sequence is 17 residues long. The CDR3 is CASSQGTVETSTDTQYF. The CDR3 DNA sequence: TGTGCCAGCAGCCAAGGGACAGTCGAAACTAGCACAGATACGCAGTATTTT.

This clone has only one observation. The chain joins TRBV28 to TRBJ2-7; TRBD1 might be the D (6 bases). This CDR3 comprises 13 residues. V lost 6 bases, J lost 1 base, and 10 bases lay in between. Germline V gives CDR1 MDHEN, CDR2 SYDVKM. The CDR3 nucleotides are TGTGCCAGCAGGACAGGAGTTTCCTACGAGCAGTACTTC. This gives the protein CASRTGVSYEQYF. Filled out from reference TRBV28 and TRBJ2-7, the complete variable domain reads DVKVTQSSRYLVKRTGEKVFLECVQDMDHENMFWYRQDPGLGLRLIYFSYDVKMKEKGDIPEGYSVSREKKERFSLILESASTNQTSMYLCASRTGVSYEQYFGPGTRLTVT.

The rearrangement uses TRBV24-1 and TRBJ2-1, with TRBD1 matching 9 bases. The J segment lost 4 bases and the V segment lost 5 bases, leaving 8 bases of the junction unmatched. CDR3 size: 16 residues. Per the germline V gene, CDR1 is KGHDR and CDR2 is SFDVKD. CDR3 loop: CATSVHTGGGYNEQFF. The CDR3 DNA is TGTGCCACCAGTGTTCACACAGGGGGCGGGTACAATGAGCAGTTCTTC.

The V gene is TRBV6-1, the J gene TRBJ1-6; D may be TRBD1 (5 bases). V was shortened by 2 bases and J by 18 bases, with 11 bases between the two germline ends. Germline values: CDR1 MNHNS, CDR2 SASEGT. CDR3 length: 11 residues. DNA for the CDR3: TGTGCCAGCAGTGAAAGACAGCTCTCCCACTTT. It translates to CASSERQLSHF.

The chain combines TRBV14 with TRBJ2-1; 7 nucleotides agree with TRBD2. Germline V gene lookup returns CDR1 SGHDN and CDR2 FVKESK. CDR3 length: 17 amino acids. V lost 0 bases and J lost 4; bases outside the gene matches: 9. The CDR3 region has the DNA TGTGCCAGCAGCCAAGATAGAAGAATCGGGGGGTACAATGAGCAGTTCTTC. Residues: CASSQDRRIGGYNEQFF.

Only one count was recorded for this clone. The chain links TRBV6-5 to TRBJ2-7; the D gene is possibly TRBD1 (6 bases). The ends were cut back, 8 bases at V and 4 bases at J, with 18 bases in the middle. The CDR3 runs 14 residues. Looked up from germline, CDR1 is MNHEY and CDR2 is SVGAGI. This CDR3 is CASRQDRKVYEQYF. In nucleotides, the CDR3 is TGTGCCAGCCGACAGGACAGAAAGGTGTACGAGCAGTACTTC.

The table lists this clone with a count of one. The V call is TRBV27, the J call TRBJ2-3, with 9 bases aligning to TRBD1. Germline CDR1 MNHEY, CDR2 SMNVEV (reference sequence). There are 15 residues in the CDR3. Trimming at V came to 2 bases and at J to 1 base, leaving 1 base not matched to a gene. CDR3 bases: TGTGCCAGCAGTTTAAGGACAGGGGGCACAGATACGCAGTATTTT. Translation gives CASSLRTGGTDTQYF.

The chain is built from TRBV24-1 and TRBJ2-1; tentative D call: TRBD2 (5 bases). The germline V and J ends were trimmed by 4 bases and 8 bases, with 14 bases remaining between them. The CDR3 has 14 amino acids. CDR1 KGHDR and CDR2 SFDVKD come from the germline V gene. In DNA, the CDR3 is TGTGCCACCAGTGACGCTAGCAGGATCGATGAGCAGTTCTTC. Translation: CATSDASRIDEQFF.